The T cell receptor beta chain under discussion was sequenced for a study of CD8 T cells in ankylosing spondylitis. Findings of the study overall: Among TCR beta sequences, a motif of eight or nine highly homologous variants appeared characteristic of ankylosing spondylitis blood. Disease-associated clones were reportedly significantly overrepresented in matched ankylosing spondylitis synovial fluid.

Libraries for TCR beta were made by quantitative 5'-RACE with molecular barcodes. TCRdb called the 5' RACE reads again in MiXCR, with one record for every CDR3 protein. The data contain roughly 450,000 distinct CDR3 sequences, roughly a quarter of them singletons. There are a few counts of this clonotype. Its antigen remains unidentified. This CDR3 has 15 residues. The V gene end was trimmed by 2 bases and the J gene end by 8 bases; junction bases not matched to a gene: 10. CDR1 and CDR2 from the germline V gene are SGHRS and YFSETQ. The gene calls are TRBV5-1 and TRBJ1-5; TRBD1 aligns across 7 bases. The specimen sequenced was blood, either unsorted or a sorted T cell fraction (not recorded which). The clonotype was recovered from a male donor with ankylosing spondylitis. The DNA of the CDR3 is TGCGCCAGCAGCTTCCGGGACAGTTATAGTGAGCCCCAGCATTTT. The encoded protein is CASSFRDSYSEPQHF.